The source of this T cell receptor (beta chain) is a study of blood T cell repertoires in COVID-19. Study-wide context: Specimens from acute and convalescent COVID-19 originated in the United States, Italy and Spain. Sources were T cells, B-cell-depleted T cells, or PBMCs; the material itself was cDNA or gDNA.

Under the authors' procedure: Scientists estimated how many nucleated cells there were by amplifying reference gene primers. Assay: immunoSEQ multiplex PCR; the TCRdb copy retains only in-frame clones and omits some. That table gives V, J and clone size, and the DNA gave D and trimming. The data show some 210,000 clones, 84% seen once. This CDR3 contains 15 residues. Per the germline V gene, CDR1 is SGHDN and CDR2 is FVKESK. Trimming at V came to 2 bases and at J to 5 bases, leaving 8 bases not matched to a gene. The gene calls are TRBV14 and TRBJ2-5; 7 positions agree with TRBD1. The specimen was peripheral blood. This TCR came from a woman aged 45-65 years with active or convalescent COVID-19. The CDR3 region has the DNA TGTGCCAGCAGCCAACGAATCGACAGGGCTGAGACCCAGTACTTC. It encodes CASSQRIDRAETQYF.